This T cell receptor beta chain was profiled in a study of T cells after posttransplantation cyclophosphamide. Overall study results and limits: Later blood repertoires were often dominated by clones from the donor CD8+ memory compartment.

TCRdb keeps only in-frame clones here, not all; method: immunoSEQ multiplex PCR. The repertoire consists of roughly 15,000 clones, with roughly 71% occurring once and the leading ten covering under 1.5%. As regards this clone: The antigen is undetermined.

This TCR was recovered from a man aged 50 to 60. The specimen was memory CD4+ T cells sorted from PBMCs.

CDR3 amino acids: CASSEDGGAGGIYEQYF. Here the CDR3 DNA reads TGTGCCAGCAGCGAGGATGGGGGGGCGGGCGGCATATACGAGCAGTACTTC. V is TRBV9 and J is TRBJ2-7; a possible D gene is TRBD2 (7 bases). The V end lost 3 bases, the J end lost 4 bases, and 23 bases lay between the germline ends. Germline V gene lookup returns CDR1 SGDLS and CDR2 YYNGEE. The CDR3 runs to 17 residues.